These T cell receptor beta chains were read from a single sample in a study of blood T cell repertoires in COVID-19. Here immunoSEQ multiplex PCR was the method, and the copy in TCRdb shows in-frame clones only, minus some. The profile shows about 26,000 clones, roughly 90% of them singletons. The sample taken for sequencing was peripheral blood. These receptors were collected from a man in his sixties or seventies with acute or convalescent COVID-19. Each CDR3 is given with its conserved first and last residue. A D gene is named only where the DNA matches it firmly. Size is stated for part of the rows, as once, few or many counts, or as a class when the clone is expanded.

size | J | D | V | CDR3 | DNA
NA | TRBJ1-2 | NA | TRBV11-2 | CASSLGHQNYGYTF | TGTGCCAGCAGCTTAGGACACCAAAACTATGGCTACACCTTC
NA | TRBJ1-1 | NA | TRBV21-1 | CASSKAQGRGMNTEAFF | TGTGCCAGCAGCAAAGCCCAGGGGAGGGGGATGAACACTGAAGCTTTCTTT
once | TRBJ2-5 | TRBD1 | TRBV7-3 | CASSADRAGETQYF | TGTGCCAGCAGCGCGGACAGGGCGGGGGAGACCCAGTACTTC
NA | TRBJ2-6 | NA | TRBV6-5 | CASSQGLSGANVLTF | TGTGCCAGCAGCCAGGGCCTCTCTGGGGCCAACGTCCTGACTTTC
NA | TRBJ1-3 | NA | TRBV7-3 | CASSRSRGNTIYF | TGTGCCAGCAGCCGCTCGAGGGGGAACACCATATATTTT
NA | TRBJ1-5 | NA | TRBV7-9 | CASSLARGQRNQPQHF | TGTGCCAGCAGCTTAGCGCGAGGACAGAGGAATCAGCCCCAGCATTTT
NA | TRBJ2-4 | TRBD1 | TRBV6-5 | CASSRDRGGDIQYF | TGTGCCAGCAGTCGGGACAGGGGGGGTGACATTCAGTACTTC
few | TRBJ2-5 | NA | TRBV7-3 | CASSLSGQETQYF | TGTGCCAGCAGCCTATCGGGTCAAGAGACCCAGTACTTC
NA | TRBJ1-2 | NA | TRBV7-9 | CASSSNTANYGYTF | TGTGCCAGCAGCTCAAACACAGCTAACTATGGCTACACCTTC
NA | TRBJ1-2 | NA | TRBV19 | CASTDDGDYGYTF | TGTGCCAGTACCGATGACGGAGACTATGGCTACACCTTC
few | TRBJ1-6 | TRBD1 | TRBV6-5 | CASNRDRGGSPLHF | TGTGCCAGCAACCGGGACAGGGGAGGATCACCCCTCCACTTT
NA | TRBJ1-5 | TRBD1 | TRBV9 | CASSVGQGYQPQHF | TGTGCCAGCAGCGTAGGACAGGGGTATCAGCCCCAGCATTTT
few | TRBJ1-1 | TRBD1 | TRBV5-6 | CASSQGQGMNTEAFF | TGTGCCAGCAGCCAAGGACAGGGGATGAACACTGAAGCTTTCTTT
once | TRBJ1-2 | TRBD1 | TRBV18 | CASSLWTGNYGYTF | TGTGCCAGCTCACTTTGGACAGGGAATTATGGCTACACCTTC
NA | TRBJ2-5 | NA | TRBV5-4 | CASSRDQGPQETQYF | TGTGCCAGCAGCCGAGATCAGGGCCCCCAAGAGACCCAGTACTTC
NA | TRBJ1-2 | TRBD1 | TRBV5-6 | CASSLTGTGGFGGYTF | TGTGCCAGCAGCTTAACCGGGACAGGGGGCTTCGGAGGCTACACCTTC
NA | TRBJ2-5 | NA | TRBV12-3/TRBV12-4 | CASSFDQETQYF | TGTGCCAGCAGTTTCGACCAAGAGACCCAGTACTTC
NA | TRBJ1-4 | NA | TRBV10-3 | CAISIGGGDEKLFF | TGTGCCATCAGCATTGGGGGGGGAGATGAAAAACTGTTTTTT
NA | TRBJ2-5 | TRBD2 | TRBV7-9 | CASSPPPRLAGAQETQYF | TGTGCCAGCAGCCCGCCCCCCAGACTAGCGGGAGCCCAAGAGACCCAGTACTTC
NA | TRBJ1-5 | TRBD1 | TRBV11-2 | CASSRDRAPQWPQHF | TGTGCCAGCAGTCGGGACAGGGCCCCTCAGTGGCCCCAGCATTTT
few | TRBJ1-5 | NA | TRBV10-3 | CAISEGRYSNQPQHF | TGTGCCATCAGTGAGGGCCGATATAGCAATCAGCCCCAGCATTTT
once | TRBJ1-2 | TRBD1 | TRBV4-2 | CASSQDSGQGTRVYGYTF | TGTGCCAGCAGCCAAGATTCTGGACAGGGGACCAGAGTTTATGGCTACACCTTC
NA | TRBJ1-5 | NA | TRBV3-1/TRBV3-2 | CASSQLQGPGQPQHF | TGTGCCAGCAGCCAATTACAGGGCCCGGGTCAGCCCCAGCATTTT
few | TRBJ2-2 | TRBD2 | TRBV6-5 | CASSYWREGLLFF | TGTGCCAGCAGTTACTGGCGGGAGGGCCTCCTGTTTTTT
NA | TRBJ2-7 | NA | TRBV5-6 | CASSSGSYEQYF | TGTGCCAGCAGTTCAGGGTCCTACGAGCAGTACTTC
NA | TRBJ1-5 | NA | TRBV28 | CASVGRVGQPQHF | TGTGCCAGCGTGGGCAGGGTTGGTCAGCCCCAGCATTTT
NA | TRBJ1-2 | TRBD1 | TRBV6-5 | CASSYGTGSGYTF | TGTGCCAGCAGTTATGGGACAGGGAGTGGCTACACCTTC
NA | TRBJ2-1 | TRBD1 | TRBV24-1 | CATSDPDPGQGNFAYNEQFF | TGTGCCACCAGTGATCCGGACCCTGGACAGGGCAACTTTGCCTACAATGAGCAGTTCTTC
NA | TRBJ2-2 | NA | TRBV7-2 | CASSLGRNTGELFF | TGTGCCAGCAGCTTAGGGAGAAACACCGGGGAGCTGTTTTTT
NA | TRBJ1-2 | TRBD1 | TRBV7-2 | CASSDRTGTYYGYTF | TGTGCCAGCAGCGATAGGACAGGGACTTACTATGGCTACACCTTC
NA | TRBJ2-7 | NA | TRBV18 | CASSPRTNSYEQYF | TGTGCCAGCTCACCAAGGACTAACTCCTACGAGCAGTACTTC
NA | TRBJ2-5 | TRBD1 | TRBV12-3/TRBV12-4 | CASSQGQRETQYF | TGTGCCAGCAGCCAGGGACAGCGAGAGACCCAGTACTTC
NA | TRBJ2-7 | NA | TRBV5-4 | CASSFDNGGASYEQYF | TGTGCCAGCAGCTTCGATAACGGGGGAGCCTCCTACGAGCAGTACTTC
NA | TRBJ2-3 | NA | TRBV5-8 | CASRLRGDTQYF | TGTGCCAGCAGACTAAGGGGAGATACGCAGTATTTT
NA | TRBJ1-6 | TRBD1 | TRBV7-8 | CASSIRDSHIDSPLHF | TGTGCCAGCAGCATTCGGGACAGCCATATTGATTCACCCCTCCACTTT
NA | TRBJ2-1 | NA | TRBV28 | CASSFGGNNEQFF | TGTGCCAGCAGTTTTGGGGGCAACAATGAGCAGTTCTTC
NA | TRBJ2-7 | TRBD1 | TRBV10-3 | CAISASPGQGNEQYF | TGTGCCATCAGTGCATCCCCGGGACAGGGTAACGAGCAGTACTTC
NA | TRBJ2-1 | TRBD2 | TRBV7-8 | CASFSGLARNEQFF | TGTGCCAGCTTTTCCGGACTAGCGCGCAATGAGCAGTTCTTC
NA | TRBJ1-2 | NA | TRBV4-2 | CASSQDPLGSGYTF | TGTGCCAGCAGCCAAGATCCACTGGGGAGTGGCTACACCTTC
once | TRBJ1-4 | NA | TRBV4-3 | CASSPDQGKLFF | TGCGCCAGCAGCCCCGACCAGGGAAAACTGTTTTTT
NA | TRBJ1-1 | TRBD1 | TRBV9 | CASSGGQVPLVGEAFF | TGTGCCAGCAGCGGAGGACAGGTTCCGTTAGTAGGCGAAGCTTTCTTT
NA | TRBJ1-2 | NA | TRBV6-2/TRBV6-3 | CASSYSAEGYGYTF | TGTGCCAGCAGTTACTCTGCGGAGGGTTATGGCTACACCTTC
NA | TRBJ2-2 | NA | TRBV19 | CASFRPGTGELFF | TGTGCCAGTTTCAGGCCAGGCACCGGGGAGCTGTTTTTT
NA | TRBJ1-5 | NA | TRBV2 | CASSLGVGRGNQPQHF | TGTGCCAGCAGTCTCGGTGTCGGGAGAGGTAATCAGCCCCAGCATTTT
NA | TRBJ2-3 | TRBD2 | TRBV5-4 | CASSLGGSGRTDTQYF | TGTGCCAGCAGCTTGGGAGGTAGCGGGAGAACAGATACGCAGTATTTT
NA | TRBJ1-1 | NA | TRBV7-9 | CASSPLGGVNTEAFF | TGTGCCAGCAGCCCCTTGGGGGGGGTGAACACTGAAGCTTTCTTT
NA | TRBJ1-2 | NA | TRBV7-2 | CASSLVRGGYTF | TGTGCCAGCAGCTTAGTCAGGGGTGGCTACACCTTC
NA | TRBJ2-7 | TRBD2 | TRBV11-2 | CASSPGGVAGLSSYEQYF | TGTGCCAGCAGCCCCGGGGGAGTAGCGGGACTCAGCTCCTACGAGCAGTACTTC
NA | TRBJ2-7 | NA | TRBV2 | CASTEERAGEQYF | TGTGCCAGCACGGAGGAGCGGGCGGGCGAGCAGTACTTC
NA | TRBJ1-5 | NA | TRBV19 | CASSRTENQPQHF | TGTGCCAGTAGTAGGACAGAAAATCAGCCCCAGCATTTT
few | TRBJ1-1 | TRBD1 | TRBV19 | CASSRKVRGRNTEAFF | TGTGCCAGTAGTAGGAAGGTGAGGGGGCGAAACACTGAAGCTTTCTTT
NA | TRBJ1-2 | NA | TRBV7-9 | CASSGGTFYGYTF | TGTGCCAGCAGCGGGGGGACTTTCTATGGCTACACCTTC
NA | TRBJ1-1 | TRBD1 | TRBV28 | CASRLGQGAGNTEAFF | TGTGCCAGCAGATTGGGACAGGGGGCGGGGAACACTGAAGCTTTCTTT
NA | TRBJ2-5 | TRBD2 | TRBV7-8 | CASSLRPSGRGETQYF | TGTGCCAGCAGCTTAAGGCCTAGCGGGAGAGGGGAGACCCAGTACTTC
NA | TRBJ2-7 | NA | TRBV13 | CASTSGRDGNEQYF | TGTGCCAGCACCTCAGGGCGGGATGGGAACGAGCAGTACTTC
NA | TRBJ2-3 | NA | TRBV7-2 | CASSSRTDTQYF | TGTGCCAGCAGCTCCAGAACAGATACGCAGTATTTT
NA | TRBJ2-7 | NA | TRBV7-3 | CASSSGSSAEQYF | TGTGCCAGCAGCTCCGGTAGTAGCGCCGAGCAGTACTTC
NA | TRBJ1-5 | NA | TRBV18 | CASSPSQPPGDQPQHF | TGTGCCAGCTCACCGTCTCAGCCTCCCGGGGATCAGCCCCAGCATTTT